The 8 T cell receptor beta chains below come from one sample, sequenced in a study of T cells in Graves' hyperthyroidism and ophthalmopathy. Researchers amplified the TCR beta CDR3 regions from RNA transcripts. First-round RT-PCR with HTBI primers amplified the TCR CDR3 region. MiXCR, run by TCRdb on the multiplex PCR reads, gives a single entry per CDR3 protein. The sample lists 300,000 to 350,000 distinct CDR3 sequences, about 15% seen once, with 20% to 25% in the top ten. The material sequenced was blood. The receptors shown here come from a woman aged 25 to 39 with Graves' hyperthyroidism.

In this sample, this clonotype turned up many times. This sequence joins TRBV2 and TRBJ1-1; 10 nucleotides line up with TRBD1. The germline V gene encodes CDR1 SNHLY and CDR2 FYNNEI. The CDR3 has 13 residues. J was trimmed by 5 bases and V by 7 bases; bases with no gene match: 4. CDR3 coding DNA: TGTGCCAGCACGGGACAGGGGTGGACTGAAGCTTTCTTT. Translated: CASTGQGWTEAFF.

This chain uses TRBV20-1 with TRBJ2-1, with 7 bases fitting TRBD2. The CDR3 runs 14 residues. The V and J ends lost 0 bases and 10 bases, in that order; junction bases with no gene match: 9. CDR1 is DFQATT, CDR2 SNEGSKA, per germline (reference sequence). CDR3: CSARDPLAADEQFF. The CDR3 DNA is TGCAGTGCTAGAGATCCTCTAGCGGCAGACGAGCAGTTCTTC.

This clonotype was recorded at least ten times. The chain couples TRBV20-1 to TRBJ1-5; 7 nucleotides line up with TRBD1. Germline V gene sequence: CDR1 DFQATT, CDR2 SNEGSKA (reference sequence). This CDR3 is 12 amino acids long. The trim removed 1 base at V and 7 bases at J, leaving 1 base unmatched. The CDR3 spells CSARARGQPQHF. CDR3 nucleotide sequence: TGCAGTGCTAGAGCCAGGGGGCAGCCCCAGCATTTT.

A word on this clonotype: A junction end diverges from the germline sequence, so it may reflect a read error. The rearrangement joins TRBV5-1 to TRBJ2-1; weak D call: TRBD2 (5 bases). The CDR3 length is 15 residues. Germline assignment: CDR1 SGHRS and CDR2 YFSETQ. The DNA for the CDR3 is TGCGCCAGCAGCTTTGAGGGAAACTCCCACAATGAGCAGTTCTTC. Translating gives CASSFEGNSHNEQFF.

This clonotype was detected ten times or more. The V gene is TRBV6-1, the J gene TRBJ2-7, with 9 bases fitting TRBD2. Germline CDR1 and CDR2: MNHNS and SASEGT. The CDR3 is 14 residues long. Trimming took 5 bases from V and 5 from J; bases not matched to a gene: 7. In DNA, the CDR3 is TGTGCCAGCAGTCCCCTAGCGGGAAATGACGAGCAGTACTTC. This encodes CASSPLAGNDEQYF.

This clonotype appeared many times. J is TRBJ2-1 and V is TRBV12-3 or TRBV12-4, with D perhaps matching TRBD1 (6 bases). The ends were cut back, 7 bases at V and 8 bases at J, with 18 bases in the middle. There are 14 residues in the CDR3. The CDR3 bases are TGTGCCAGCACCCGACAGGACCAGGGAGATGAGCAGTTCTTC. It is translated as CASTRQDQGDEQFF.

In this sample, this clonotype turned up many times. The chain is built from TRBV30 and TRBJ2-7; tentative D call: TRBD2 (5 bases). The CDR3 is 11 amino acids. CDR1 is GTSNPN and CDR2 is SVGIG in the germline V gene (reference sequence). V was trimmed by 4 bases and J by 3 bases, leaving 7 bases between them. For the CDR3, the DNA is TGTGCCTGGACAGGACTCTACGAGCAGTACTTC. Translating it yields CAWTGLYEQYF.

In this sample, this clonotype turned up many times. This sequence joins TRBV6-1 and TRBJ2-5; 10 nucleotides align to TRBD1. This CDR3 is built from 16 residues. V lost 2 bases, J lost 4 bases, and 7 bases stayed unmatched. CDR1 is MNHNS, CDR2 SASEGT, per germline. As DNA, the CDR3 is TGTGCCAGCAGTGAACTAGGACAGGGGGGGAGAGAGACCCAGTACTTC. The encoded protein is CASSELGQGGRETQYF.